This TCR beta chain was captured in a study of beta chain features in type 1 diabetes. The CDR3 length is 14 residues. Germline-derived CDR1 and CDR2 are MNHNS and SASEGT. Trimming took 8 bases from V and 5 from J; bases not matched to a gene: 8. By way of CD45RO/CCR7/CD25/CD127/CD95/CD27, the CD4+ regulatory, stem cell-like memory, central memory and naive cells were sorted. The sequenced template was cDNA made from the entire isolated RNA. Sequencing was performed with immunoSEQ multiplex PCR; in TCRdb, only in-frame clones are kept and a portion is missing. Of over 500,000 clones in the sample, about 16% were seen once.

The chain recombines TRBV6-1 with TRBJ1-5; TRBD1 agrees at 8 bases. The receptor comes from a man aged 18 to 29 in good health. Specimen: naive CD4+ T cells from blood. The CDR3 region is CASGSTGAHQPQHF. The CDR3 DNA sequence: TGTGCCAGCGGTTCGACAGGGGCTCATCAGCCCCAGCATTTT.